This T cell receptor beta chain was found in a study of identical twins (dated by TCRdb to about 2016). As for the study more broadly: The study deep-sequenced TCR alpha and beta repertoires from monozygotic twins, unrelated adults of various ages and cord blood to test whether fetal clonotypes persist. To rule out contamination, replicate twin experiments were performed at different times with different library preparation protocols. Results and caveats for the whole study, not just this receptor: In beta out-of-frame sequences, excess twin sharing was weaker, because having fewer shared sequences lowered the signal-to-noise ratio. Invariant T cells such as MAIT and iNKT could partly confound zero-insertion analyses, though diverse VJ usage argued against this for most clonotypes. Abundant cord blood beta clonotypes carried fewer insertions; young adult naive repertoires showed a weaker similar trend, while memory repertoires showed none. Conclusions relied on cross-sectional statistical analysis, since the same donors could not be followed over many years. Recombination models systematically underestimated out-of-frame TCR alpha sharing in monozygotic twins but agreed with sharing between unrelated individuals. Compared with coincidental sharing between unrelated individuals, out-of-frame TCR alpha sequences shared between twins had an excess of sequences with low generation probability.

To note about this clonotype: Its antigen remains undetermined. Base qualities are missing; no much larger clone stands one base away.

Taken from cysteine to phenylalanine, the CDR3 has 15 residues. Only the CDR3 DNA stays, 45 bases, in frame from base 1. In the germline V gene, CDR1 corresponds to SGHVS and CDR2 to FQNEAQ. Germline trimming: 1 base from V, 5 bases from J; junction bases outside gene matches: 7. Every donor was a healthy Caucasian. Three pairs of female monozygotic twins, all aged roughly 18 to 29 years, were included in the twin cohort. Positive isolation kits from Invitrogen were used to isolate the CD4+ and CD8+ T cell populations. Receptors were amplified or captured by 5' RACE. Sequencer: Illumina HiSeq 2000. Template switching introduced a universal primer binding site; the final cDNA contained a unique molecular identifier, enabling accurate counting of TCR cDNA molecules. Specific primers in the conserved constant-segment region were used to synthesize first-strand cDNA for the TCR alpha and beta chains. Each cDNA library was double barcoded, with a SMART-Mk sample barcode plus Illumina barcodes, to control for contamination. Two successive PCR steps introduced TruSeq adapter sequences along with Illumina sample barcodes. TCR alpha and beta cDNA libraries were sequenced on the Illumina HiSeq platform with custom primers. From the authors' description of their analysis: MiGEC processed the raw reads to extract unique molecular identifiers, while MiXCR was used to determine the CDR3 positions. Recombination models were inferred per individual with the repgenHMM and IGoR tools using an EM algorithm. The analysis of shared clonotypes was done with the tcR package in R, with sharing normalized by the product of cloneset sizes. Out-of-frame nonproductive sequences were analyzed to study raw recombination free of thymic and clonal selection effects. TCRdb reanalyzed the raw reads on its own, using fastp at Q25 for trimming and MiXCR for clone calling, and kept in-frame beta chains. Here each entry gathers all rows of one CDR3 protein and keeps the most common genes and DNA. These V and J calls originate from TCRdb's pipeline instead of the authors' own analysis. Across this sample there are under 300,000 distinct CDR3 sequences, with under 8.5% seen only once. The ten largest clones capture more than 14% of the sample.

This sample was shared with a second study, whose subject was T cells expressing NK-cell markers. As the second publication notes: TCR beta-chain repertoires were profiled in sorted CD3+CD56+NKG2C+, CD3+CD56+NKG2C- and CD3+CD56-NKG2C+ T-cell subsets from several donors. Among the eight sequenced donors, seven were HCMV-seropositive and one was HCMV-seronegative. To restrict sorting to alphabetaTCR-expressing T cells, an anti-gammadeltaTCR antibody was added in several experiments. In roughly 6 donors, the dominant CD3+CD56+NKG2C+ clonotypes were among the top 10 CD8+ clonotypes and accounted for about 1.0-7.0% of CD8+ T cells. Those dominant clonotypes were again the most abundant among CD3+CD56-NKG2C+ cells in a few donors, at about 28.3-65%. Whether the expanded NKG2C-expressing T cell clones were specific for HCMV antigens was left unclear. The study sequenced eight donors, all healthy volunteers chosen at random: three men and five women. A commercial ELISA kit detecting HCMV-specific IgG in serum was used to determine HCMV serostatus. Reads were demultiplexed and grouped by UMI with MIGEC, and clonotypes were assembled and quantified with MiTCR. To exclude erroneous sequences, any TCR cDNA sequence not supported by at least two reads was discarded. The tcR package was used for downstream repertoire analysis, and clonotypes were matched between fractions using CDR3 nucleotide sequence together with V segment. Antigen specificity was annotated against VDJdb with VDJmatch, allowing one amino acid substitution in CDR3.

The sequenced sample was CD8+ T cells sorted from blood. In this chain, TRBV7-8 is recombined with TRBJ2-7, with 8 bases matching TRBD2. The TCR originated in a woman under 30 in good health. The sequence in DNA is TGTGCCAGCAGCTTAGGGGGGACTAGGAATAACGAGCAGTACTTC. Its product reads: CASSLGGTRNNEQYF. The variable domain in full, with residues beyond the CDR3 obtained from the reference TRBV7-8 and TRBJ2-7 genes, is GAGVSQSPRYKVAKRGQDVALRCDPISGHVSLFWYQQALGQGPEFLTYFQNEAQLDKSGLPSDRFFAERPEGSVSTLKIQRTQQEDSAVYLCASSLGGTRNNEQYFGPGTRLTVT.